This T cell receptor (beta chain) derives from a study of cytomegalovirus exposure and HLA in healthy donors. Researchers ran the PCR with 60 Vbeta and 13 Jbeta primers. The table came from immunoSEQ multiplex PCR; TCRdb's copy has only in-frame clones and leaves some out. The sample lists 110,000 to 150,000 clones, around three quarters occurring once. This CDR3 contains 14 residues. Germline-derived CDR1 and CDR2 are MNHNY and SVGAGI (reference sequence). The V and J ends lost 2 bases and 1 base respectively, with 8 bases between them. The rearrangement joins TRBV6-6 to TRBJ1-1; the D is unclear. This sequence was found in a woman aged 55 to 70 in good health and CMV-seropositive. Sequenced sample: PBMCs. As DNA, the CDR3 is TGTGCCAGCAGTTACGCCCTAGAGAACACTGAAGCTTTCTTT. Encoded protein: CASSYALENTEAFF.